This paragraph covers one T cell receptor beta chain sequence. The primer mix had 60 Vbeta and 13 Jbeta primers. Using immunoSEQ multiplex PCR, the repertoire was profiled, and TCRdb retains in-frame clones only, with some absent. The data contain tens of thousands of clones, around 72% of them singletons. In germline, CDR1 is GTSNPN, CDR2 SVGIG (reference sequence). V lost 2 bases, J lost 7 bases, and 11 bases stayed unmatched. There are 14 residues in the CDR3. This specimen belongs to a study of cytomegalovirus exposure and HLA in healthy donors. The sequenced sample consisted of PBMCs. The receptor comes from a man aged 50-59 years in good health and CMV-seropositive. This chain links TRBV30 with TRBJ2-7; 7 nucleotides line up with TRBD2. The CDR3 coding sequence is TGTGCCTGGAGTCGAGGGAGGGCGGGTAAAGAGCAGTACTTC. Its protein product is CAWSRGRAGKEQYF.